The clone carrying this T cell receptor (beta chain) was seen at least ten times. The antigen is undetermined. This sample is drawn from a study of T cells after yellow fever vaccination. Regarding the study as a whole: In post-booster samples, most primary-vaccination clones reappeared (around 95% CD4, roughly 89% CD8). By day 5 rather than day 15, the secondary response had peaked, though it was weaker.

The CDR3 length is 13 residues. Trimming took 2 bases from V and 9 from J, leaving 8 bases between them. Germline V lookup: CDR1 MGHDK, CDR2 SYGVNS. TCRdb re-called the 5' RACE reads with MiXCR, one entry per CDR3 protein. The sample holds roughly 150,000 distinct CDR3 sequences; 5% to 8% are singletons and the top ten take more than 0.6%. This sample comprised CD4+ T cells sorted from PBMCs, obtained 10 days after the yellow fever booster vaccination. This sequence joins TRBV25-1 and TRBJ1-6, with unresolved D. This TCR was recovered from a young man who received the YFV17D yellow fever vaccine. This CDR3 reads CASSEMLGSPLHF. CDR3 nucleotides: TGTGCCAGCAGTGAAATGTTGGGTTCACCCCTCCACTTT. The complete variable domain, with remaining parts taken from reference TRBV25-1 and TRBJ1-6, reads EADIYQTPRYLVIGTGKKITLECSQTMGHDKMYWYQQDPGMELHLIHYSYGVNSTEKGDLSSESTVSRIRTEHFPLTLESARPSHTSQYLCASSEMLGSPLHFGNGTRLTVT.